This paragraph covers one T cell receptor beta chain sequence. Trimming removed 3 bases from V and 2 bases from J; junction bases left unmatched: 6. The CDR3 has 16 amino acids. Per germline, CDR1 KGHSH and CDR2 LQKENI. This sample is drawn from a study of beta chain features in type 1 diabetes. Study-wide background: Examined across all samples were about 110,000,000 sorted cells.

It was via CD45RO/CCR7/CD25/CD127/CD95/CD27 that CD4+ naive, central memory, regulatory and stem cell-like memory cells were sorted. Purity exceeding 98% was reached by all sorted populations. The whole isolated RNA underwent reverse transcription, so sequencing captured expressed TCRB transcripts. The assay was immunoSEQ multiplex PCR, and TCRdb's table has in-frame clones only and misses some. The sample contains 300,000 to 450,000 clones, 20% of which appear only once. Input material: naive CD4+ T cells from blood. The chain recombines TRBV18 with TRBJ2-3, with 9 positions matching TRBD2. The receptor comes from a woman aged 18 to 35 in good health. The CDR3 is CASSPRGGASTDTQYF. CDR3 nucleotides: TGTGCCAGCTCACCTCGCGGGGGGGCCTCCACAGATACGCAGTATTTT.